These 16 T cell receptor beta chains were sequenced from one sample in a study of control samples from healthy donors and cancer patients. Sequencing used immunoSEQ multiplex PCR; TCRdb keeps in-frame clones, though not all of them. The profile shows about 120,000 clones, approximately 87% of them singletons. Sequencing was carried out using blood. These receptors all stem from a man younger than 40 in good health.

The V and J genes are TRBV19 and TRBJ1-1; D is uncertain. The CDR3 contains 16 residues. The germline CDR1 and CDR2 sequences are LNHDA and SQIVND (reference sequence). The V and J ends lost 9 bases and 1 base respectively, with 21 bases between them. CDR3 amino acids: CASLRGPDTKNTEAFF. Written as DNA, the CDR3 is TGTGCCAGCCTGAGAGGCCCCGACACGAAGAACACTGAAGCTTTCTTT.

V gene TRBV19 combines with J gene TRBJ2-1, with 7 bases aligning to TRBD2. The V gene's germline CDR1 is LNHDA and CDR2 SQIVND (reference sequence). The CDR3 consists of 15 residues. With V trimmed by 1 base and J by 5 bases, 5 bases remained unmatched. The CDR3 nucleotides are TGTGCCAGTAGTATAGGGCTAGCGGTTAACAATGAGCAGTTCTTC. This encodes CASSIGLAVNNEQFF.

The chain links TRBV6-5 to TRBJ1-2; 9 positions agree with TRBD1. This CDR3 spans 14 amino acids. Looked up from germline, CDR1 is MNHEY and CDR2 is SVGAGI. The J segment lost 6 bases and the V segment lost 5 bases, leaving 7 bases of the junction unmatched. Here the CDR3 DNA reads TGTGCCAGCAGTAGAGGGACAGGGTGGAATGGCTACACCTTC. Translated, it gives CASSRGTGWNGYTF.

This clone showed up just once. The rearrangement joins TRBV9 to TRBJ2-3; 7 positions match TRBD2. J lost 0 bases, V lost 7 bases, and 5 bases had no gene match. CDR3 length: 14 residues. From germline, CDR1 is SGDLS and CDR2 YYNGEE. The CDR3 is CASSGGTSTDTQYF. The CDR3 bases are TGTGCCAGCTCCGGGGGGACTAGCACAGATACGCAGTATTTT.

This chain links TRBV10-3 with TRBJ2-7, with D uncertain. The CDR3 extends over 13 amino acids. The germline gives CDR1 ENHRY, CDR2 SYGVKD. Trimming pared 6 bases from V and 4 bases from J, leaving 13 bases between. The CDR3 nucleotides read TGTGCCATCAGCGATACGGACGGTTACGAGCAGTACGTC. Translation: CAISDTDGYEQYV.

This clone has only one observation. The chain carries TRBV9 and TRBJ2-3; D call uncertain. This CDR3 has 17 amino acids. Germline-derived CDR1 and CDR2 are SGDLS and YYNGEE. V was clipped by 4 bases and J by 3 bases, with 21 bases between them. CDR3 sequence (DNA): TGTGCCAGCAGCCCCCCCGGCGCAGGACGATTTACAGATACGCAGTATTTT. Its protein product is CASSPPGAGRFTDTQYF.

This rearrangement joins TRBV29-1 to TRBJ1-1; tentative D call: TRBD1 (5 bases). The CDR3 length is 13 residues. From germline, CDR1 is SQVTM and CDR2 ANQGSEA. Trimming took off 3 bases at V and 8 bases at J, with 16 bases between the two ends. The CDR3, as DNA: TGCAGCGTTGATGAAACAGGTTTCTCCGAAGCTTTCTTT. This gives the protein CSVDETGFSEAFF.

The rearrangement uses TRBV9 and TRBJ1-2; perhaps TRBD1 as D (5 bases). The CDR3 covers 16 residues. Germline CDR1 reads SGDLS; CDR2 reads YYNGEE. Trimming removed 0 bases at V and 8 bases at J, with 20 bases between. CDR3 nucleotide sequence: TGTGCCAGCAGCGTAGCTGTGGGGCAGGGACGGAGAGGCTACACCTTC. It is translated as CASSVAVGQGRRGYTF.

The chain joins TRBV19 to TRBJ1-2; weak D call: TRBD1 (6 bases). Germline V gene data show CDR1 as LNHDA and CDR2 as SQIVND (reference sequence). Trimming removed 10 bases from V and 8 bases from J, with 11 bases in between. The CDR3 is 10 amino acids. The CDR3 DNA reads TGTGCCACGGGACATCGGGGCTACACCTTC. Amino acids: CATGHRGYTF.

This chain's CDR3 is CASSKEADFQETQYF. CDR3 nucleotide sequence: TGTGCCAGCTCAAAGGAAGCCGATTTCCAAGAGACCCAGTACTTC. V usage is TRBV18 and J usage is TRBJ2-5; the D is unclear. CDR1 is KGHSH and CDR2 is LQKENI in the germline V gene. V was shortened by 5 bases and J by 1 base, with 14 bases between the two germline ends. The CDR3 spans 15 residues. The variable domain in full, completed from reference TRBV18 and TRBJ2-5, reads NAGVMQNPRHLVRRRGQEARLRCSPMKGHSHVYWYRQLPEEGLKFMVYLQKENIIDESGMPKERFSAEFPKEGPSILRIQQVVRGDSAAYFCASSKEADFQETQYFGPGTRLLVL.

This clone has more than one count but fewer than ten. V gene TRBV19 combines with J gene TRBJ2-2; D remains ambiguous. Germline V lookup: CDR1 LNHDA, CDR2 SQIVND (reference sequence). Deletions cut 2 bases from V and 6 bases from J, with 7 bases between. The CDR3 has 13 residues. CDR3 loop: CASSIQTAGELFF. The CDR3 nucleotides are TGTGCCAGTAGTATACAAACGGCCGGGGAGCTGTTTTTT.

This chain uses TRBV5-6 with TRBJ1-5; no firm D call. The V gene lost 2 bases and the J gene lost 5 bases, with 5 bases spanning the gap. The CDR3 has 12 amino acids. Germline-derived CDR1 and CDR2 are SGHDT and YYEEEE. This chain's CDR3 is CASSLGHQPQHF. Written as DNA, the CDR3 is TGTGCCAGCAGCTTAGGCCATCAGCCCCAGCATTTT.

The V gene is TRBV3-1 (or the pseudogene TRBV3-2), the J gene TRBJ1-4; 7 positions match TRBD1. Per germline, CDR1 LGHDT and CDR2 YNNKEL (reference sequence). With V trimmed by 4 bases and J by 5 bases, 4 bases remained unmatched. The CDR3 runs to 14 residues. Written as DNA, the CDR3 is TGTGCCAGCAGCCTTTCGACAGGGAATGAAAAACTGTTTTTT. Residues: CASSLSTGNEKLFF.

J is TRBJ1-3 and V is TRBV6-6; D remains unclear. This CDR3 contains 15 residues. V was clipped by 5 bases and J by 0 bases, with 11 bases between them. Germline lookup yields CDR1 MNHNY and CDR2 SVGAGI (reference sequence). CDR3 amino acids: CASSAPGDSGNTIYF. The CDR3 DNA follows: TGTGCCAGCAGTGCCCCGGGAGACTCTGGAAACACCATATATTTT.

The chain carries TRBV30 and TRBJ2-2; TRBD1 matches 9 bases. Germline values: CDR1 GTSNPN, CDR2 SVGIG (reference sequence). This CDR3 is 13 amino acids long. V shed 1 base and J 6 bases; nucleotides not matched to a gene: 0. The CDR3, as DNA: TGTGCCTGGAGTGGACAGGGGGCCGGGGAGCTGTTTTTT. Its protein is CAWSGQGAGELFF.

The genes are TRBV3-1 (or the pseudogene TRBV3-2) and TRBJ2-7; weak D call: TRBD1 (6 bases). This CDR3 spans 15 amino acids. CDR1 is LGHDT and CDR2 is YNNKEL in the germline V gene (reference sequence). V was pared by 2 bases and J by 3 bases, with 14 bases between. The CDR3 region has the DNA TGTGCCAGCAGCCAAATAGGGGACACCCACTACGAGCAGTACTTC. Translation: CASSQIGDTHYEQYF.